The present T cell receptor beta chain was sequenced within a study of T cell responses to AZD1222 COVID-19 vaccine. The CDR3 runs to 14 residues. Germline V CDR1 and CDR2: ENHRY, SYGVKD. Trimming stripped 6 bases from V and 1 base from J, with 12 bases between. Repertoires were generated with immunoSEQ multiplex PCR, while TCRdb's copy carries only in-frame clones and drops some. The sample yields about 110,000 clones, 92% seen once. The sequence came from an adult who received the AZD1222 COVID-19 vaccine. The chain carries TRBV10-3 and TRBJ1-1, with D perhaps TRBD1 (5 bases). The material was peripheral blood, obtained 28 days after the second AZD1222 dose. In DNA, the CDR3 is TGTGCCATCAGCGAGGCAGGGAAGAACACTGAAGCTTTCTTT. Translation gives CAISEAGKNTEAFF.